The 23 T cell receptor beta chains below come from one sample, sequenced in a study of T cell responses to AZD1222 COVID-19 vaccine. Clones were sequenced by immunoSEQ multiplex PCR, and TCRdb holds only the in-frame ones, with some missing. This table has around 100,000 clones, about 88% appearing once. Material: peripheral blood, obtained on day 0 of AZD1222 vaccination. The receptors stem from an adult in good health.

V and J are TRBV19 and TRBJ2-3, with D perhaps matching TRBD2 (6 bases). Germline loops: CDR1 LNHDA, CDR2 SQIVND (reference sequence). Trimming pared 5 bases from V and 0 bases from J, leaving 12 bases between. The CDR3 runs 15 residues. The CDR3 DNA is TGTGCCAGTAGTCCCTGGGACTCGAGCACAGATACGCAGTATTTT. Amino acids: CASSPWDSSTDTQYF. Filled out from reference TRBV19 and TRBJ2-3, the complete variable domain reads DGGITQSPKYLFRKEGQNVTLSCEQNLNHDAMYWYRQDPGQGLRLIYYSQIVNDFQKGDIAEGYSVSREKKESFPLTVTSAQKNPTAFYLCASSPWDSSTDTQYFGPGTRLTVL.

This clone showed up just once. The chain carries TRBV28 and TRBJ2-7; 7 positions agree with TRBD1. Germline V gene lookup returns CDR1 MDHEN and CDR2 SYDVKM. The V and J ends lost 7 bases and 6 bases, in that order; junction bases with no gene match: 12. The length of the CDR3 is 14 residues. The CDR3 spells CASKIGQVESEQYF. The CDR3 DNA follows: TGTGCCAGCAAAATAGGACAGGTCGAGTCCGAGCAGTACTTC.

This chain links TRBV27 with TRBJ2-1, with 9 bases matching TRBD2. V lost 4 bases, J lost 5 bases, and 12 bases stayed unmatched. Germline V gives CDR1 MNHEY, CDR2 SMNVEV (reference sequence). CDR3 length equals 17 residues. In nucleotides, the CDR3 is TGTGCCAGCAGTTCTACCAAAACTAGCGGGTTCCACAATGAGCAGTTCTTC. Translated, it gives CASSSTKTSGFHNEQFF.

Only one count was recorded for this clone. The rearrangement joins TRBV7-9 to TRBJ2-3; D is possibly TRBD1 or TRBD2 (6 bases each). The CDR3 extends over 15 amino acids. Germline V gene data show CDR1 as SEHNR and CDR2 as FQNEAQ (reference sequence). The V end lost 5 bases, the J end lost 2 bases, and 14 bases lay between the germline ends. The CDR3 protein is CASSPGGYNTDTQYF. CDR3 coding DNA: TGTGCCAGCAGCCCCGGGGGCTATAACACAGATACGCAGTATTTT.

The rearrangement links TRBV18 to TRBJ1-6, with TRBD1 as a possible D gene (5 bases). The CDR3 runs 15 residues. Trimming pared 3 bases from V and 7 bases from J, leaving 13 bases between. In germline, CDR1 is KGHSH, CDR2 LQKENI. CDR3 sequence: CASSPMVQANSPLHF. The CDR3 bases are TGTGCCAGCTCACCTATGGTACAGGCCAATTCACCCCTCCACTTT.

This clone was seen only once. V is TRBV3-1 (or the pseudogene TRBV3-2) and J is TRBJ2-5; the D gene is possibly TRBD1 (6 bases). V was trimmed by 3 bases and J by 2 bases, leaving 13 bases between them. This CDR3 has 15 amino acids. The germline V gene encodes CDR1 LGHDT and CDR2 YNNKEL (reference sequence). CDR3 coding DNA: TGTGCCAGCAGCCAGGAGGACAGCTTTCAAGAGACCCAGTACTTC. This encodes CASSQEDSFQETQYF.

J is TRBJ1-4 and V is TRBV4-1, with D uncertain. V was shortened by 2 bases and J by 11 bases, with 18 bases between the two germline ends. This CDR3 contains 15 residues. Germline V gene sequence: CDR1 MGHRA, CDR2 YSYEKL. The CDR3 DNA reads TGCGCCAGCAGCCAACTAAAAGCGACTAACCCGAAACTGTTTTTT. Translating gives CASSQLKATNPKLFF.

This CDR3 is CASSPTWTSGATDTQYF. CDR3 in DNA: TGTGCCAGCAGCCCTACCTGGACTAGCGGAGCCACAGATACGCAGTATTTT. V gene TRBV7-8 combines with J gene TRBJ2-3, with 10 bases fitting TRBD2. In germline, CDR1 is SGHVS, CDR2 FQNEAQ. Trimming at V came to 5 bases and at J to 2 bases, leaving 10 bases not matched to a gene. The CDR3 loop spans 17 amino acids.

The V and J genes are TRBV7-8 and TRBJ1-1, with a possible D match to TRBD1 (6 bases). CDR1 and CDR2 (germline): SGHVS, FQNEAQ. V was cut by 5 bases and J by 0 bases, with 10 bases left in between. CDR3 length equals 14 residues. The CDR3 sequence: CASSTRGVNTEAFF. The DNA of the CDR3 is TGTGCCAGCAGCACCAGGGGAGTGAACACTGAAGCTTTCTTT.

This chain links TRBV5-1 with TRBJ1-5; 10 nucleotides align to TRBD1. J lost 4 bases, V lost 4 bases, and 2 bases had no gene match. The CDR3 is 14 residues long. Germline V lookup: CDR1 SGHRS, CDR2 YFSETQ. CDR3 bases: TGCGCCAGCAGCCCGGGACAGGGGAATCAGCCCCAGCATTTT. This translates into CASSPGQGNQPQHF.

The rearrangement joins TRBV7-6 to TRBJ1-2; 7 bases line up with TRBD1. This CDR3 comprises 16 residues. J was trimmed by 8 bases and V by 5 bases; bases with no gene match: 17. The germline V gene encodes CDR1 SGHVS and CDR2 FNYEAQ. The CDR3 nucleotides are TGTGCCAGCAGCCCATTCCTCTATGACAGGGACGGGGGCTACACCTTC. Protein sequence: CASSPFLYDRDGGYTF.

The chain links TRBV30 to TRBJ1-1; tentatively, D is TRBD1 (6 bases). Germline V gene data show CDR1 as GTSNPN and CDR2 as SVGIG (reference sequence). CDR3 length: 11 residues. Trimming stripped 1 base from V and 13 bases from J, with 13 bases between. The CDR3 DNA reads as TGTGCCTGGAGTGCCGGACAGCGCAGTTTCTTT. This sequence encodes CAWSAGQRSFF. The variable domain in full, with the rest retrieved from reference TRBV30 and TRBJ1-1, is SQTIHQWPATLVQPVGSPLSLECTVEGTSNPNLYWYRQAAGRGLQLLFYSVGIGQISSEVPQNLSASRPQDRQFILSSKKLLLSDSGFYLCAWSAGQRSFFGQGTRLTVV.

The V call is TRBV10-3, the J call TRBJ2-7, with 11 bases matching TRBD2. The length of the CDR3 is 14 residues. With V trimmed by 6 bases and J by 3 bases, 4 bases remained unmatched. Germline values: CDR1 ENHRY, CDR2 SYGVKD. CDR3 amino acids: CAIRGTSGYYEQYF. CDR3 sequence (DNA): TGTGCCATCAGGGGGACTAGCGGATACTACGAGCAGTACTTC.

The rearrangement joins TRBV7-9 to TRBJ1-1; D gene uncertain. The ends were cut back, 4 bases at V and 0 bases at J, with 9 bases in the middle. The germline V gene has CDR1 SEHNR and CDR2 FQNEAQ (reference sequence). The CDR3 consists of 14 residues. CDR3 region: CASSSTHMNTEAFF. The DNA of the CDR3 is TGTGCCAGCAGCTCCACTCACATGAACACTGAAGCTTTCTTT. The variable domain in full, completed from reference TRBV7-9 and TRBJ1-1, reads DTGVSQNPRHKITKRGQNVTFRCDPISEHNRLYWYRQTLGQGPEFLTYFQNEAQLEKSRLLSDRFSAERPKGSFSTLEIQRTEQGDSAMYLCASSSTHMNTEAFFGQGTRLTVV.

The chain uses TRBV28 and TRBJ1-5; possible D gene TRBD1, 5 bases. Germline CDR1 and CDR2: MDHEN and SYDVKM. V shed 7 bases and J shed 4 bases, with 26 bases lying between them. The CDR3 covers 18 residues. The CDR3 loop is CASTSVVRDLRANQPQHF. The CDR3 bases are TGTGCCAGCACCTCCGTCGTGAGGGACCTCCGAGCGAATCAGCCCCAGCATTTT.

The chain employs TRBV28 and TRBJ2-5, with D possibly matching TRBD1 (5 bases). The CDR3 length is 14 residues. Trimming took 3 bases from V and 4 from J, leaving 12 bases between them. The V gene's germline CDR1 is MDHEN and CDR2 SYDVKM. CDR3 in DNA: TGTGCCAGCAGTTTGGCAGGGATGAGAGAGACCCAGTACTTC. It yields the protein CASSLAGMRETQYF.

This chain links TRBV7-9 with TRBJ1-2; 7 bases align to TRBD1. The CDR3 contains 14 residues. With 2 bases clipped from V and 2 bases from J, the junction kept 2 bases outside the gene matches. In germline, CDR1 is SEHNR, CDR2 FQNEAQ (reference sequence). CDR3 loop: CASSLKTGNYGYTF. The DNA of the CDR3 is TGTGCCAGCAGCTTAAAGACAGGGAACTATGGCTACACCTTC.

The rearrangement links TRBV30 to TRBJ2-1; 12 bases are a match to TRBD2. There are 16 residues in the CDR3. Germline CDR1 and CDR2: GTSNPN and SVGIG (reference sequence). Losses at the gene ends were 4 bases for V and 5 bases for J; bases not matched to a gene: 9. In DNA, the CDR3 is TGTGCCTGGACCTATGGGACTAGCGGGTTCCACAATGAGCAGTTCTTC. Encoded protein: CAWTYGTSGFHNEQFF. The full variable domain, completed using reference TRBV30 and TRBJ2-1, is SQTIHQWPATLVQPVGSPLSLECTVEGTSNPNLYWYRQAAGRGLQLLFYSVGIGQISSEVPQNLSASRPQDRQFILSSKKLLLSDSGFYLCAWTYGTSGFHNEQFFGPGTRLTVL.

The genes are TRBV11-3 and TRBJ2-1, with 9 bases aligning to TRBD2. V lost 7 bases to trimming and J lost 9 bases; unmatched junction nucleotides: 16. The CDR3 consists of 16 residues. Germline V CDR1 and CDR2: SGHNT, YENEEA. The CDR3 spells CASTLKRSSGKTEQFF. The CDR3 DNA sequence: TGTGCCAGCACCCTAAAACGGTCTAGCGGGAAGACTGAGCAGTTCTTC. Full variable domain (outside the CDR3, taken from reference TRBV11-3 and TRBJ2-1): EAGVVQSPRYKIIEKKQPVAFWCNPISGHNTLYWYLQNLGQGPELLIRYENEEAVDDSQLPKDRFSAERLKGVDSTLKIQPAELGDSAVYLCASTLKRSSGKTEQFFGPGTRLTVL.

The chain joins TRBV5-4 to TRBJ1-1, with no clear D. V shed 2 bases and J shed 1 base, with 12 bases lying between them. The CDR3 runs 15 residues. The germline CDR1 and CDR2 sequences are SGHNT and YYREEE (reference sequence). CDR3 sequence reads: CASSFPSDPNTEAFF. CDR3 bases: TGTGCCAGCAGCTTCCCATCGGACCCGAACACTGAAGCTTTCTTT.

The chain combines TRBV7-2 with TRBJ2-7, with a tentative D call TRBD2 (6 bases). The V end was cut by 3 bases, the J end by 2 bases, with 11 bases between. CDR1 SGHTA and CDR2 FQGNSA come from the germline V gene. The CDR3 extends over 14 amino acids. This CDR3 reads CASSFQEGPYEQYF. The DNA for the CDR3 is TGTGCCAGCAGCTTTCAGGAGGGGCCCTACGAGCAGTACTTC.

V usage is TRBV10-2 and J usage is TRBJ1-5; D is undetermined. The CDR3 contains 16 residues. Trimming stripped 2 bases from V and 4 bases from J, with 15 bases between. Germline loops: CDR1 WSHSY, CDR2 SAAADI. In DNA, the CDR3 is TGCGCCAGCAGTGAGGGCGATTCGTGGTTTAATCAGCCCCAGCATTTT. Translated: CASSEGDSWFNQPQHF.

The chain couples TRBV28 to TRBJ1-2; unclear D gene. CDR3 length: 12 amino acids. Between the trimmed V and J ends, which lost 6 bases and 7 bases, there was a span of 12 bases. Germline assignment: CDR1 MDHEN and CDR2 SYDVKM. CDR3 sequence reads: CASRATSFGYTF. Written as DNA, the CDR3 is TGTGCCAGCAGAGCCACCTCCTTTGGCTACACCTTC.